The 13 T cell receptor beta chains in this list originate from one sample, sequenced in a study of blood T cell repertoires in COVID-19. The table came from immunoSEQ multiplex PCR; TCRdb's copy has only in-frame clones and leaves some out. The sample yields 70,000 or so clones, 70% to 75% seen once. Sequencing used peripheral blood. These receptors all come from a woman aged 70-85 years with acute or convalescent COVID-19.

The V call is TRBV4-3, the J call TRBJ2-3; 11 bases match TRBD2. The CDR3 contains 16 residues. The V gene end was trimmed by 3 bases and the J gene end by 6 bases; junction bases not matched to a gene: 8. Germline assignment: CDR1 LGHNA and CDR2 YSLEER. The CDR3 spells CASSQAIAGGGDTQYF. CDR3 coding DNA: TGCGCCAGCAGCCAGGCAATAGCGGGAGGGGGCGATACGCAGTATTTT.

This clone appeared once. The gene calls are TRBV7-6 and TRBJ1-3, with D uncertain. The germline CDR1 and CDR2 sequences are SGHVS and FNYEAQ. V dropped 6 bases and J dropped 4 bases, with 13 bases sitting between them. The CDR3 extends over 14 amino acids. The CDR3 DNA follows: TGTGCCAGCAGTCTTACAGCGGACGGAAACACCATATATTTT. Its protein is CASSLTADGNTIYF.

This clone was observed a few times. The chain employs TRBV7-9 and TRBJ2-4; weak D call: TRBD1 (6 bases). V was shortened by 5 bases and J by 6 bases, with 20 bases between the two germline ends. CDR1 and CDR2 from the germline V gene are SEHNR and FQNEAQ (reference sequence). CDR3 size: 16 residues. The CDR3 DNA is TGTGCCAGCAGCATACTCCAGAGGGAAGGGGGAAACATTCAGTACTTC. Translated: CASSILQREGGNIQYF. The full variable domain, rest sourced from reference TRBV7-9 and TRBJ2-4, is DTGVSQNPRHKITKRGQNVTFRCDPISEHNRLYWYRQTLGQGPEFLTYFQNEAQLEKSRLLSDRFSAERPKGSFSTLEIQRTEQGDSAMYLCASSILQREGGNIQYFGAGTRLSVL.

Only one count was recorded for this clone. This rearrangement joins TRBV28 to TRBJ2-7; 7 bases agree with TRBD1. The V gene's germline CDR1 is MDHEN and CDR2 SYDVKM. V shed 6 bases and J 1 base; nucleotides not matched to a gene: 6. This CDR3 is 14 amino acids long. The chain's CDR3 is CASSPPGQSYEQYF. The DNA of the CDR3 is TGTGCCAGCAGCCCTCCGGGACAGTCCTACGAGCAGTACTTC.

V is TRBV4-2 and J is TRBJ1-2; D unresolved. V was clipped by 0 bases and J by 2 bases, with 19 bases between them. This CDR3 contains 18 residues. Germline lookup yields CDR1 LGHNA and CDR2 YNFKEQ. CDR3 coding DNA: TGTGCCAGCAGCCAAGATCGGGGTCATGGGCCGGGAAACTATGGCTACACCTTC. Amino acid sequence: CASSQDRGHGPGNYGYTF.

The chain carries TRBV29-1 and TRBJ1-1; D gene ambiguous. Between the trimmed V and J ends, which lost 7 bases and 6 bases, there was a span of 21 bases. Germline loops: CDR1 SQVTM, CDR2 ANQGSEA. This CDR3 is built from 14 residues. The CDR3, as DNA: TGCAGCGCCCATACCAGAGATCGGAGTGCTGAAGCTTTCTTT. Translation: CSAHTRDRSAEAFF.

This chain links TRBV3-1 (or the pseudogene TRBV3-2) with TRBJ1-5; D may be TRBD1 (6 bases). Deletions cut 3 bases from V and 7 bases from J, with 19 bases between. This CDR3 has 16 residues. The germline CDR1 and CDR2 sequences are LGHDT and YNNKEL (reference sequence). The CDR3, as DNA: TGTGCCAGCAGCCAGGGTGGGGCTCAGGGGTTACAGCCCCAGCATTTT. Amino acids: CASSQGGAQGLQPQHF.

The V gene is TRBV7-6, the J gene TRBJ1-1, with unresolved D. Between the trimmed V and J ends, which lost 9 bases and 1 base, there was a span of 12 bases. The CDR3 has 13 amino acids. Germline values: CDR1 SGHVS, CDR2 FNYEAQ. CDR3 coding DNA: TGTGCCAGTGCGGGTGGCGGGAACACTGAAGCTTTCTTT. It encodes CASAGGGNTEAFF.

The rearrangement joins TRBV11-2 to TRBJ2-7, with D maybe TRBD2 (6 bases). The ends were cut back, 7 bases at V and 3 bases at J, with 16 bases in the middle. The length of the CDR3 is 14 residues. Germline assignment: CDR1 SGHAT and CDR2 FQNNGV. For the CDR3, the DNA is TGTGCCAGCACCCCGACTAGTTTTGTCTACGAGCAGTACTTC. Amino acids: CASTPTSFVYEQYF.

In this sample, this clone turned up once. The chain recombines TRBV7-8 with TRBJ1-1; 8 bases agree with TRBD1. Germline-derived CDR1 and CDR2 are SGHVS and FQNEAQ. The CDR3 totals 16 residues. Trimming took 2 bases from V and 0 from J; bases not matched to a gene: 5. The CDR3 DNA follows: TGTGCCAGCAGCTTACCTCCAGGGGGCATGAACACTGAAGCTTTCTTT. Translation gives CASSLPPGGMNTEAFF.

This clone was found a few times. The chain is built from TRBV15 and TRBJ1-2; tentatively, D is TRBD1 (5 bases). V was cut by 1 base and J by 0 bases, with 9 bases left in between. Looked up from germline, CDR1 is LNHNV and CDR2 is YYDKDF (reference sequence). The CDR3 spans 15 residues. The CDR3 DNA sequence: TGTGCCACCAGCAGAGGGGGGGTCCCTAACTATGGCTACACCTTC. This sequence encodes CATSRGGVPNYGYTF.

The chain employs TRBV11-2 and TRBJ1-1, with 11 bases matching TRBD1. With V trimmed by 5 bases and J by 4 bases, 9 bases remained unmatched. CDR1 SGHAT and CDR2 FQNNGV come from the germline V gene. This CDR3 has 16 amino acids. The CDR3 DNA reads as TGTGCCAGCAGCGTCCGGGACAGGGGGGTGGGCACTGAAGCTTTCTTT. It is translated as CASSVRDRGVGTEAFF.

This clone has only a few counts. This sequence joins TRBV27 and TRBJ2-7; the D gene is possibly TRBD1 (7 bases). CDR3 length: 15 residues. V lost 5 bases and J lost 0, with 14 bases in between. The germline gives CDR1 MNHEY, CDR2 SMNVEV (reference sequence). CDR3 protein: CASSPQGGLSYEQYF. The CDR3 DNA is TGTGCCAGCAGTCCCCAGGGGGGCCTCTCCTACGAGCAGTACTTC.